This TCR beta chain emerged from a study of response to subunit inactivated influenza vaccine. TCRdb used MiXCR to reprocess the RT-PCR reads, holding one entry per CDR3 protein. This table has 500,000 to 550,000 distinct CDR3 sequences, approximately 7.2% appearing once. This clonotype was seen many times. Trimming took off 4 bases at V and 1 base at J, with 13 bases between the two ends. CDR1 SGHTA and CDR2 FQGNSA come from the germline V gene. The CDR3 loop spans 15 amino acids. This chain joins TRBV7-2 and TRBJ2-5, with a tentative D call TRBD2 (7 bases). Material: PBMCs from blood, obtained 23 months after vaccination. The source is a man aged 45-69 years who received an inactivated influenza vaccine. The DNA for the CDR3 is TGTGCCAGCAGCTGGGGGGGGCTAATCCAAGAGACCCAGTACTTC. This encodes CASSWGGLIQETQYF.